The 23 T cell receptor beta chains below were found in one sample sequenced in a study of vaccination and CD4 T cells after COVID-19 (dated by TCRdb to 2022 to 2024). Antigen specificity for these receptors is unknown. Read against the paper, the sample's treatment or condition label means: roughly 10-day PBMC culture with coronavirus spike peptide pools or control peptides (ViraFEST assay). Libraries were prepared through PCR. TCRdb lists the instrument as Illumina iSeq 100. TCR sequencing of DNA from cultured CD4+ T cells used the Oncomine TCR Beta short-read assay at the Johns Hopkins FTIC core. The raw public reads went through TCRdb reprocessing: fastp at Q25, MiXCR clone calling, in-frame beta chains kept. Rows are combined by CDR3 protein, so each entry shows the most common genes and DNA. This sample lists roughly 10,000 distinct CDR3 sequences; about 25% were detected once. In total, the top ten clones hold around 22% of the sample.

Source: CD4+ T cells from blood, cultured in vitro, taken after SARS-CoV-2 vaccination. The receptor source for this set is a human donor who had recovered from COVID-19.

The chain employs TRBV6-5 and TRBJ2-7, with D hard to call. The CDR3 spans 15 residues. With 0 bases removed from V and 1 base from J, the gap between germline ends came to 10 bases. CDR1 MNHEY and CDR2 SVGAGI come from the germline V gene. CDR3 region: CASSYSRTASYEQYF. In DNA form, the CDR3 reads TGTGCCAGCAGTTACTCGAGAACAGCGTCCTACGAGCAGTACTTC.

This chain links TRBV7-9 with TRBJ1-2; D is undetermined. Looked up from germline, CDR1 is SEHNR and CDR2 is FQNEAQ (reference sequence). V lost 5 bases to trimming and J lost 9 bases, with 19 bases between them. The CDR3 is 14 residues long. This chain's CDR3 is CASSPPSRAGSYTF. The CDR3 DNA reads TGTGCCAGCAGCCCCCCGAGTCGCGCGGGGAGCTACACCTTC.

The chain carries TRBV6-4 and TRBJ2-3, with unresolved D. Trimming took off 8 bases at V and 4 bases at J, with 19 bases between the two ends. Germline assignment: CDR1 MRHNA and CDR2 SNTAGT. The CDR3 is 15 amino acids. The CDR3 sequence: CASGHPGSSADTQYF. The CDR3 nucleotides are TGTGCCAGCGGCCATCCAGGTAGCTCGGCAGATACGCAGTATTTT.

V gene TRBV28 combines with J gene TRBJ1-2, with D unclear. Per germline, CDR1 MDHEN and CDR2 SYDVKM. The CDR3 has 12 residues. V was clipped by 3 bases and J by 7 bases, with 9 bases between them. The CDR3 sequence is CASSFIGVGYTF. The DNA for the CDR3 is TGTGCCAGCAGTTTTATCGGTGTTGGCTACACCTTC.

With regard to this clonotype: One end of the junction does not line up with germline, which may come from a read error. The chain links TRBV4-1 to TRBJ2-5; 9 positions match TRBD1. The CDR3 is made up of 16 amino acids. CDR1 and CDR2 from the germline V gene are MGHRA and YSYEKL. CDR3 protein: CASSKDDRGRWETQYF. The CDR3 DNA sequence: TGCGCCAGCAGCAAAGACGACAGGGGGAGGTGGGAGACCCAGTACTTC.

The rearrangement uses TRBV20-1 and TRBJ2-7; either TRBD1 or TRBD2 may fit D (5 bases each). Germline CDR1 reads DFQATT; CDR2 reads SNEGSKA (reference sequence). V was shortened by 4 bases and J by 3 bases, with 19 bases between the two germline ends. This CDR3 has 15 amino acids. The CDR3 DNA is TGCAGTGCTATCCCCGGGGTGGTGGGGCACTACGAGCAGTACTTC. Protein sequence: CSAIPGVVGHYEQYF.

By sample fraction, this clonotype is medium-sized. The chain carries TRBV6-1 and TRBJ2-5; TRBD1 or TRBD2 may be the D gene (5 bases each). V was shortened by 0 bases and J by 1 base, with 12 bases between the two germline ends. In germline, CDR1 is MNHNS, CDR2 SASEGT. The CDR3 runs 16 residues. This CDR3 reads CASSEAWGRTQETQYF. The CDR3 nucleotides read TGTGCCAGCAGTGAAGCTTGGGGACGTACCCAAGAGACCCAGTACTTC.

The chain has TRBV27 and TRBJ2-3; the D gene is possibly TRBD2 (5 bases). This CDR3 has 14 amino acids. Trimming removed 5 bases at V and 8 bases at J, with 17 bases between. Germline V gene sequence: CDR1 MNHEY, CDR2 SMNVEV (reference sequence). CDR3 region: CASSRRPSGGTQYF. Here the CDR3 DNA reads TGTGCCAGCAGTCGTCGACCGTCAGGAGGTACGCAGTATTTT.

The chain has TRBV28 and TRBJ2-1; 11 nucleotides match TRBD1. The V gene end was trimmed by 6 bases and the J gene end by 7 bases; junction bases not matched to a gene: 8. The CDR3 totals 15 residues. Germline loops: CDR1 MDHEN, CDR2 SYDVKM. The CDR3 spells CASRGIGTGGNEQFF. The CDR3 nucleotides are TGTGCCAGCAGGGGGATCGGGACAGGGGGGAATGAGCAGTTCTTC.

The chain joins TRBV10-3 to TRBJ2-1; the D call may be TRBD1 or TRBD2 (6 bases each). Trimming shortened V by 6 bases and J by 7 bases, and 13 bases separated the two germline ends. Per the germline V gene, CDR1 is ENHRY and CDR2 is SYGVKD. The CDR3 covers 13 residues. The DNA of the CDR3 is TGTGCCATCAGCGGGGGCCGTGAGAATGAGCAGTTCTTC. It specifies CAISGGRENEQFF.

The gene calls are TRBV6-5 and TRBJ2-1; 8 bases are a match to TRBD2. The CDR3 has 16 amino acids. CDR1 and CDR2 from the germline V gene are MNHEY and SVGAGI. After removal of 4 bases from V and 8 bases from J, the junction contained 13 bases not matched to a gene. The CDR3 bases are TGTGCCAGCAGTTCCGACAAGGGTACGGGAGGGGATGAGCAGTTCTTC. Translated: CASSSDKGTGGDEQFF.

CDR3 nucleotide sequence: TGTGCCATCAGGGGTGAGGGGGCCAGCACCGGGGAGCTGTTTTTT. Amino acids: CAIRGEGASTGELFF. The chain combines TRBV10-3 with TRBJ2-2; 7 positions match TRBD1. Per germline, CDR1 ENHRY and CDR2 SYGVKD. The CDR3 has 15 amino acids. V lost 6 bases to trimming and J lost 4 bases; unmatched junction nucleotides: 8.

Regarding this clonotype: With a much larger clone just one base away, this may be a read error. V and J are TRBV7-9 and TRBJ2-1; TRBD2 matches at 10 bases. Germline V gene lookup returns CDR1 SEHNR and CDR2 FQNEAQ (reference sequence). The CDR3 length is 16 residues. V was clipped by 3 bases and J by 1 base; unmatched bases: 3. CDR3 in amino acids: CASSFHSGGSYNEQFF. In DNA form, the CDR3 reads TGTGCCAGCAGCTTCCATAGCGGGGGGTCCTACAATGAGCAGTTCTTC.

This clonotype is medium-sized in the sample. The chain has TRBV10-3 and TRBJ2-5, with no clear D. The CDR3 has 14 amino acids. Trimming removed 4 bases at V and 0 bases at J, with 9 bases between. Germline CDR1 is ENHRY and CDR2 is SYGVKD. The CDR3 coding sequence is TGTGCCATCAGTGCCTCCGCAAACCAAGAGACCCAGTACTTC. This gives the protein CAISASANQETQYF.

This clonotype was detected only a few times. The CDR3 loop reads CASSFMQGGYEQYF. For the CDR3, the DNA is TGTGCCAGCAGCTTTATGCAGGGAGGCTACGAGCAGTACTTC. The chain recombines TRBV5-4 with TRBJ2-7, with TRBD2 as a possible D gene (6 bases). Trimming shortened V by 2 bases and J by 3 bases, and 12 bases separated the two germline ends. The germline V gene encodes CDR1 SGHNT and CDR2 YYREEE (reference sequence). The CDR3 is 14 amino acids.

V usage is TRBV7-9 and J usage is TRBJ1-1, with D unresolved. V was cut by 7 bases and J by 0 bases, with 15 bases left in between. The CDR3 runs to 15 residues. Germline assignment: CDR1 SEHNR and CDR2 FQNEAQ (reference sequence). The CDR3 sequence is CASKVQSTLNTEAFF. The CDR3 bases are TGTGCCAGCAAGGTCCAGTCGACGCTGAACACTGAAGCTTTCTTT.

This clonotype was counted a few times. J is TRBJ1-2 and V is TRBV7-9; D gene ambiguous. V was cut by 5 bases and J by 0 bases, with 13 bases left in between. This CDR3 has 15 residues. Germline V CDR1 and CDR2: SEHNR, FQNEAQ (reference sequence). The CDR3 DNA sequence: TGTGCCAGCAGCCCCGAACGGTTTACTAACTATGGCTACACCTTC. This encodes CASSPERFTNYGYTF.

Concerning this clonotype itself: A much more abundant neighbour one base away suggests this may be a read error. The V and J genes are TRBV7-2 and TRBJ2-5; TRBD1 or TRBD2 may be the D gene (5 bases each). The CDR3 spans 15 residues. CDR1 is SGHTA, CDR2 FQGNSA, per germline. In nucleotides, the CDR3 is TGTGCCAGCAGCTCCTCCCGACAGAGAGGGGAGACCGAGTACTTC. Translating gives CASSSSRQRGETEYF.

This clonotype was detected a few times. The rearrangement joins TRBV7-2 to TRBJ1-1; no firm D call. Germline CDR1 and CDR2: SGHTA and FQGNSA. Trimming removed 5 bases at V and 5 bases at J, with 12 bases between. The CDR3 covers 13 residues. The CDR3 region has the DNA TGTGCCAGCAGCCCCCAGAGTCGGACTGAAGCTTTCTTT. Protein sequence: CASSPQSRTEAFF.

The rearrangement uses TRBV7-9 and TRBJ2-7; 10 bases map to TRBD1. The CDR3 runs to 15 residues. The J segment lost 4 bases and the V segment lost 5 bases, leaving 8 bases of the junction unmatched. From germline, CDR1 is SEHNR and CDR2 FQNEAQ (reference sequence). The CDR3 loop reads CASSERGQGPYEQYF. As DNA, the CDR3 is TGTGCCAGCAGCGAGAGGGGACAGGGGCCGTACGAGCAGTACTTC.

This clonotype was observed a few times. The J gene is TRBJ1-2, the V gene TRBV6-5; no reliable D call. This CDR3 has 16 amino acids. V gave up 2 bases and J gave up 4 bases, with 17 bases separating them. Germline V gene lookup returns CDR1 MNHEY and CDR2 SVGAGI. In DNA form, the CDR3 reads TGTGCCAGCAGTTACCCAGATCGGACGGGAGGCTATGGCTACACCTTC. It encodes CASSYPDRTGGYGYTF.

The V and J genes are TRBV6-1 and TRBJ1-6; unclear D gene. With 3 bases removed from V and 7 bases from J, the gap between germline ends came to 13 bases. This CDR3 has 15 amino acids. Germline V gene data show CDR1 as MNHNS and CDR2 as SASEGT. The CDR3 sequence is CASSDVGRINSPLHF. The CDR3 DNA is TGTGCCAGCAGTGATGTTGGGCGGATAAATTCACCCCTCCACTTT.

The chain uses TRBV7-8 and TRBJ2-1, with D possibly being TRBD2 (5 bases). Per the germline V gene, CDR1 is SGHVS and CDR2 is FQNEAQ. The V gene lost 5 bases and the J gene lost 6 bases, with 11 bases spanning the gap. The CDR3 has 13 residues. The CDR3 protein is CASSVDWANEQFF. For the CDR3, the DNA is TGTGCCAGCAGCGTGGACTGGGCCAATGAGCAGTTCTTC.